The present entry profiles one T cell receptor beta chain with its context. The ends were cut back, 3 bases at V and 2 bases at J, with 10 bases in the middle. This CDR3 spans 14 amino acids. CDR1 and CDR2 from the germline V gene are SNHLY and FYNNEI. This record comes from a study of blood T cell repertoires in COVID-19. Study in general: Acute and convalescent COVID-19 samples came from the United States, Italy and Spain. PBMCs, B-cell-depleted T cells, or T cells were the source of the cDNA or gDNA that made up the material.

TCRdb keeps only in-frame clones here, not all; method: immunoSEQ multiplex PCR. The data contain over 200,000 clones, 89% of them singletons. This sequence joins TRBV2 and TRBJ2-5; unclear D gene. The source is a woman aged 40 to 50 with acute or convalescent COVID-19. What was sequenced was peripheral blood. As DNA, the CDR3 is TGTGCCAGCAGTGATACGGCAGGACAAGAGACCCAGTACTTC. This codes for CASSDTAGQETQYF.